This is a list of T cell receptor beta chains from one sample in a study of T cells in Graves' hyperthyroidism and ophthalmopathy. TCRdb reanalysed the multiplex PCR reads using MiXCR and keeps one entry per CDR3 protein. Among 550,000 to 650,000 distinct CDR3 sequences listed, 12% to 15% were seen once. Input material: blood. The receptors stem from a woman aged 35 to 49 with Graves' hyperthyroidism. Each CDR3 is given without its conserved first and last residue. Rows may omit the clone size; those that give it use once, few, many or a size class.

v_gene,abundance,j_gene,len,CDR3aa
TRBV5-1,few,TRBJ1-1,15,ASSFEASPLKNTEAF
TRBV3-1,-,TRBJ2-1,14,ASSQARLAGGYEQF
TRBV18,few,TRBJ2-1,14,ASSPPIAGGDNEQF
TRBV18,many,TRBJ1-1,8,ATRQKEAF
TRBV7-9,-,TRBJ1-4,11,ASSWDPNEKLF
TRBV11-1,many,TRBJ2-1,10,ASSQGPNEQF
TRBV10-2,few,TRBJ2-2,11,ASSSGLTGELF
TRBV20-1,-,TRBJ2-7,11,SARAGGLNEQY
TRBV28,many,TRBJ1-2,11,ASSEQGYYGYT
TRBV12-3/TRBV12-4,many,TRBJ2-2,13,ASSRQGAITGELF
TRBV2,many,TRBJ2-7,12,ASSPRIVQYEQY
TRBV7-8,many,TRBJ1-5,13,ASSHGGIGVQPQH
TRBV19,-,TRBJ1-1,11,ASSVTSVTEAF
TRBV19,-,TRBJ1-5,13,ASSIRDNSNQPQH
TRBV6-1,-,TRBJ2-7,12,ASSEFGLSYEQY